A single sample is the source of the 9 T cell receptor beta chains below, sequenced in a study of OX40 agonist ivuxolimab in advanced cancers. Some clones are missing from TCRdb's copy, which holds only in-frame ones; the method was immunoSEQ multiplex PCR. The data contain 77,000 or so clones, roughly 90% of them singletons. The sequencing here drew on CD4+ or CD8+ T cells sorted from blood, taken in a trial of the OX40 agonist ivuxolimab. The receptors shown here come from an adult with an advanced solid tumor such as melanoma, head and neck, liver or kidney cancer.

The DNA for the CDR3 is TGTGCCAGCAGCCCCGGGACAGGGGATAGCGTCTATGGCTACACCTTC. This translates into CASSPGTGDSVYGYTF. This sequence joins TRBV7-9 and TRBJ1-2; TRBD1 matches 10 bases. The junction had 10 bases not matched to a gene; V was cut back by 5 bases and J by 4 bases. Germline assignment: CDR1 SEHNR and CDR2 FQNEAQ (reference sequence). The CDR3 loop spans 16 amino acids.

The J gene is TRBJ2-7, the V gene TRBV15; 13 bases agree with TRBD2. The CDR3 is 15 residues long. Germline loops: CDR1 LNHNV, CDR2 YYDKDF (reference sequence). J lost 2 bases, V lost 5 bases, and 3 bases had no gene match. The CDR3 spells CATSLGLAGAYEQYF. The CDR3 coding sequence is TGTGCCACCAGCCTAGGACTAGCGGGGGCCTACGAGCAGTACTTC.

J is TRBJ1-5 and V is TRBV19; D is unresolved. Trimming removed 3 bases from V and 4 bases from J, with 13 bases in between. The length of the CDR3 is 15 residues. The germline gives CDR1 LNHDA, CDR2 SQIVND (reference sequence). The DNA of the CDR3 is TGTGCCAGTAGTATCCGAGTGGAAAGAAATCAGCCCCAGCATTTT. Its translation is CASSIRVERNQPQHF. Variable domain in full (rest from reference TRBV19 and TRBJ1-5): DGGITQSPKYLFRKEGQNVTLSCEQNLNHDAMYWYRQDPGQGLRLIYYSQIVNDFQKGDIAEGYSVSREKKESFPLTVTSAQKNPTAFYLCASSIRVERNQPQHFGDGTRLSIL.

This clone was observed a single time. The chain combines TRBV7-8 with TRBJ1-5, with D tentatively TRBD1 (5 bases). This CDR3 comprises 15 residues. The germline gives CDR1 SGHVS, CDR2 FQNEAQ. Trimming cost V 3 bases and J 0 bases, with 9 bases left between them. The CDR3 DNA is TGTGCCAGCAGCTTTCGACAGAATAGCAATCAGCCCCAGCATTTT. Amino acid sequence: CASSFRQNSNQPQHF.

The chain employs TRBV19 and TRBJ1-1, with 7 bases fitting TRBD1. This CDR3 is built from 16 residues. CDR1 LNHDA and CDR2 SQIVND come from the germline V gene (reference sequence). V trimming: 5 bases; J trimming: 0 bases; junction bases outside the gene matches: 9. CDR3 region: CASSLGTVFMNTEAFF. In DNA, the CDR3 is TGTGCCAGTAGTCTCGGGACAGTCTTTATGAACACTGAAGCTTTCTTT.

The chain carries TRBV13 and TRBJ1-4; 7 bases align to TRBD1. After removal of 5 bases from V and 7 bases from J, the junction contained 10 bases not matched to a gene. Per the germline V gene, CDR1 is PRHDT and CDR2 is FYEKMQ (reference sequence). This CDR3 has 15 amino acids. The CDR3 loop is CASSRGGVWVEKLFF. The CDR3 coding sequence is TGTGCCAGCAGCAGAGGGGGCGTATGGGTTGAAAAACTGTTTTTT.

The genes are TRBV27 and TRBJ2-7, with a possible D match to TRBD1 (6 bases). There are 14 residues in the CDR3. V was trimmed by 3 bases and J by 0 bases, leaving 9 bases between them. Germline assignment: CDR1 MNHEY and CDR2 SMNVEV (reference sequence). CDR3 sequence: CASSFGQYSYEQYF. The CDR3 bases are TGTGCCAGCAGTTTCGGACAGTACTCCTACGAGCAGTACTTC.

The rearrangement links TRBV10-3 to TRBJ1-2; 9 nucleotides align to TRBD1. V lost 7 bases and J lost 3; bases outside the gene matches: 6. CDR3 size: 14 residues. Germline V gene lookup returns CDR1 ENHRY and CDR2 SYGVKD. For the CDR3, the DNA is TGTGCCATCATGGGGACAGGGTACGACTATGGCTACACCTTC. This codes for CAIMGTGYDYGYTF.

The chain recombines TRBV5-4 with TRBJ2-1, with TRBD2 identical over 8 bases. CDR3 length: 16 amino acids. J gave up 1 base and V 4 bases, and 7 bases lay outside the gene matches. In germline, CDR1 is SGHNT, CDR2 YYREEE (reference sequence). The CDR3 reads CASSRPGTRSYNEQFF. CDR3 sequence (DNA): TGTGCCAGCAGCCGGCCCGGGACTAGATCCTACAATGAGCAGTTCTTC.